This T cell receptor (beta chain) was documented in a study of blood T cell repertoires in COVID-19. CDR1 and CDR2 from the germline V gene are LGHDT and YNNKEL (reference sequence). With 0 bases clipped from V and 8 bases from J, the junction kept 4 bases outside the gene matches. CDR3 length equals 14 residues. Libraries were prepared by immunoSEQ multiplex PCR; TCRdb keeps only in-frame clonotypes and omits some of them. The sample has about 250,000 clones; roughly 86% are singletons. Input material: peripheral blood. The origin of this receptor is a woman aged 60-75 years who had recovered from COVID-19. The chain employs TRBV3-1 (or the pseudogene TRBV3-2) and TRBJ1-2, with 9 bases matching TRBD1. The CDR3 is CASSQDQTGGGYTF. In DNA form, the CDR3 reads TGTGCCAGCAGCCAAGATCAGACAGGGGGAGGCTACACCTTC.